These 22 T cell receptor beta chains share one sample of origin, sequenced in a study of cytomegalovirus exposure and HLA in healthy donors. 13 Jbeta primers and 60 Vbeta primers were used for the PCR. TCRdb keeps only in-frame clones here, not all; method: immunoSEQ multiplex PCR. The sample holds around 99,000 clones, 70% to 80% seen once. The sequencing input was PBMCs. The receptors come from a man aged 35-49 years in good health and CMV-seronegative.

V usage is TRBV5-3 and J usage is TRBJ2-1, with unresolved D. TRBV5-3 is assigned to the ORF class and has an uncertain function. This CDR3 contains 14 residues. Trimming stripped 0 bases from V and 2 bases from J, with 6 bases between. The CDR3 nucleotides read TGTGCCAGAAGCTTGGAACTCACCTACAATGAGCAGTTCTTC. Translated: CARSLELTYNEQFF.

The chain has TRBV4-1 and TRBJ1-4; 7 bases line up with TRBD1. CDR1 and CDR2 from the germline V gene are MGHRA and YSYEKL. This CDR3 comprises 17 residues. The junction had 13 bases not matched to a gene; V was cut back by 4 bases and J by 5 bases. The CDR3 loop is CASSRAQGENRNEKLFF. CDR3 sequence (DNA): TGCGCCAGCAGCCGCGCCCAGGGGGAGAATAGAAATGAAAAACTGTTTTTT.

This clone was counted between two and nine times. CDR3 region: CASGTSGTEQYF. CDR3 DNA: TGTGCCAGTGGGACTAGCGGGACCGAGCAGTACTTC. The rearrangement joins TRBV27 to TRBJ2-7; TRBD2 matches 13 bases. Per the germline V gene, CDR1 is MNHEY and CDR2 is SMNVEV (reference sequence). V shed 9 bases and J 6 bases; nucleotides not matched to a gene: 2. CDR3 size: 12 residues.

Turning to this clone: This same CDR3 is encoded by further DNA sequences in the sample. The CDR3 spells CAWSVRERDTQYF. CDR3 coding DNA: TGTGCCTGGAGTGTAAGGGAGCGGGATACGCAGTATTTT. V gene TRBV30 combines with J gene TRBJ2-3; perhaps TRBD2 as D (5 bases). This CDR3 has 13 amino acids. Germline V gives CDR1 GTSNPN, CDR2 SVGIG (reference sequence). The V end was cut by 0 bases, the J end by 6 bases, with 10 bases between. The whole variable domain, filled in from reference TRBV30 and TRBJ2-3, reads SQTIHQWPATLVQPVGSPLSLECTVEGTSNPNLYWYRQAAGRGLQLLFYSVGIGQISSEVPQNLSASRPQDRQFILSSKKLLLSDSGFYLCAWSVRERDTQYFGPGTRLTVL.

This chain connects TRBV29-1 to TRBJ1-1; 8 bases match TRBD1. The germline V gene has CDR1 SQVTM and CDR2 ANQGSEA. This CDR3 contains 15 residues. V shed 3 bases, J shed 0 bases, and the junction held 6 bases outside the gene matches. The CDR3 sequence: CSVDRQGAMNTEAFF. CDR3 sequence (DNA): TGCAGCGTTGATCGGCAGGGGGCCATGAACACTGAAGCTTTCTTT.

This chain connects TRBV7-9 to TRBJ1-6; 10 bases line up with TRBD1. The ends lost 5 bases at V and 7 bases at J; junction bases unmatched: 8. The CDR3 length is 16 residues. Germline-derived CDR1 and CDR2 are SEHNR and FQNEAQ (reference sequence). The chain's CDR3 is CASSHPGTGENSPLHF. In DNA, the CDR3 is TGTGCCAGCAGCCATCCAGGGACAGGGGAAAATTCACCCCTCCACTTT.

The genes are TRBV15 and TRBJ1-4; weak D call: TRBD1 (5 bases). V lost 0 bases and J lost 10, with 9 bases in between. Germline CDR1 LNHNV, CDR2 YYDKDF (reference sequence). The CDR3 sequence is 13 residues long. The CDR3 bases are TGTGCCACCAGCAGAGAAACAGGTGGAAAACTGTTTTTT. It is translated as CATSRETGGKLFF.

CDR3 residues: CASSLRGSGGVNEQFF. CDR3 bases: TGTGCCAGCAGCTTAAGGGGTAGCGGGGGGGTGAATGAGCAGTTCTTC. The chain joins TRBV7-3 to TRBJ2-1, with 11 bases matching TRBD2. The CDR3 runs to 16 residues. Germline lookup yields CDR1 SGHTA and CDR2 FQGTGA. V gave up 1 base and J gave up 7 bases; unmatched junction bases: 6.

The V gene is TRBV9, the J gene TRBJ1-4; 8 bases agree with TRBD1. Trimming at V came to 6 bases and at J to 3 bases, leaving 4 bases not matched to a gene. Germline V gene data show CDR1 as SGDLS and CDR2 as YYNGEE. The CDR3 is 14 residues long. The CDR3 region has the DNA TGTGCCAGCACATCAGGGGGCGCTAATGAAAAACTGTTTTTT. It encodes CASTSGGANEKLFF.

The chain joins TRBV18 to TRBJ2-2, with TRBD2 as a possible D gene (5 bases). The CDR3 covers 16 residues. V lost 3 bases, J lost 4 bases, and 15 bases lay in between. Germline V CDR1 and CDR2: KGHSH, LQKENI. The CDR3 reads CASSPIAFAGTGELFF. CDR3 nucleotides: TGTGCCAGCTCACCGATAGCATTCGCGGGCACCGGGGAGCTGTTTTTT.

The chain uses TRBV7-9 and TRBJ1-5, with D maybe TRBD1 (5 bases). Trimming removed 2 bases from V and 4 bases from J, with 9 bases in between. CDR1 is SEHNR, CDR2 FQNEAQ, per germline (reference sequence). The CDR3 totals 14 residues. Written as DNA, the CDR3 is TGTGCCAGCAGCTTAACAGGACCTAATCAGCCCCAGCATTTT. It specifies CASSLTGPNQPQHF.

A note on this clone: The same CDR3 also results from other DNA sequences found in this sample. The CDR3 region has the DNA TGCGCCAGCAGCTCCGGGACTCTTCAAGAGACCCAGTACTTC. Its protein product is CASSSGTLQETQYF. V and J are TRBV5-1 and TRBJ2-5, with a tentative D call TRBD2 (6 bases). The germline V and J ends were trimmed by 3 bases and 2 bases, with 11 bases remaining between them. CDR3 length: 14 amino acids. CDR1 and CDR2 from the germline V gene are SGHRS and YFSETQ.

V is TRBV10-3 and J is TRBJ2-2; D is undetermined. The CDR3 loop spans 12 amino acids. Trimming pared 8 bases from V and 5 bases from J, leaving 9 bases between. Germline V gene lookup returns CDR1 ENHRY and CDR2 SYGVKD. CDR3 region: CAIDADTGELFF. The CDR3 DNA is TGTGCCATCGATGCAGATACCGGGGAGCTGTTTTTT.

The chain links TRBV5-1 to TRBJ2-7, with 9 positions matching TRBD1. With 0 bases clipped from V and 4 bases from J, the junction kept 5 bases outside the gene matches. This CDR3 contains 15 residues. Germline V gene sequence: CDR1 SGHRS, CDR2 YFSETQ. CDR3 in amino acids: CASSLGGTGLYEQYF. CDR3 nucleotides: TGCGCCAGCAGCTTGGGTGGGACAGGGTTGTACGAGCAGTACTTC.

This clone turned up a few times. The chain uses TRBV28 and TRBJ1-5, with D tentatively TRBD1 (5 bases). CDR1 is MDHEN, CDR2 SYDVKM, per germline. V shed 3 bases and J shed 3 bases, with 9 bases lying between them. The CDR3 covers 14 residues. The CDR3 spells CASSFGTNNQPQHF. The CDR3 DNA reads as TGTGCCAGCAGTTTCGGGACTAACAATCAGCCCCAGCATTTT.

In DNA, the CDR3 is TGTGCCAGCAGCCAAGATCCTAGCGGGATTAGCGAGCAGTACTTC. It codes for CASSQDPSGISEQYF. The genes are TRBV14 and TRBJ2-7; 9 bases are shared with TRBD2. The CDR3 sequence is 15 residues long. After removal of 0 bases from V and 6 bases from J, the junction contained 6 bases not matched to a gene. Germline CDR1 is SGHDN and CDR2 is FVKESK. The entire variable domain, with the rest obtained from reference TRBV14 and TRBJ2-7, is as follows: EAGVTQFPSHSVIEKGQTVTLRCDPISGHDNLYWYRRVMGKEIKFLLHFVKESKQDESGMPNNRFLAERTGGTYSTLKVQPAELEDSGVYFCASSQDPSGISEQYFGPGTRLTVT.

This chain connects TRBV30 to TRBJ2-7; D possibly corresponds to TRBD2 (6 bases). Germline V gene lookup returns CDR1 GTSNPN and CDR2 SVGIG (reference sequence). Trimming pared 2 bases from V and 2 bases from J, leaving 13 bases between. The CDR3 runs to 14 residues. CDR3: CAWSLGAGPYEQYF. The CDR3 bases are TGTGCCTGGAGTCTCGGAGCGGGCCCCTACGAGCAGTACTTC.

The CDR3 is CASSARDGYTF. The CDR3 bases are TGTGCCAGCAGCGCCAGGGATGGCTACACCTTC. The V gene is TRBV9, the J gene TRBJ1-2; D is possibly TRBD1 (5 bases). In germline, CDR1 is SGDLS, CDR2 YYNGEE. This CDR3 has 11 residues. With 3 bases removed from V and 6 bases from J, the gap between germline ends came to 6 bases.

V is TRBV9 and J is TRBJ2-7, with a weak D call TRBD1 (5 bases). CDR1 SGDLS and CDR2 YYNGEE come from the germline V gene. V was cut by 0 bases and J by 2 bases, with 9 bases left in between. There are 14 residues in the CDR3. The CDR3 nucleotides read TGTGCCAGCAGCGTAGGACAGATCACCTACGAGCAGTACTTC. It is translated as CASSVGQITYEQYF.

The V gene is TRBV2, the J gene TRBJ1-6; tentatively, D is TRBD1 (6 bases). The germline gives CDR1 SNHLY, CDR2 FYNNEI. This CDR3 region has 13 residues. The V and J ends lost 10 bases and 6 bases respectively, with 13 bases between them. CDR3 bases: TGTGCCACCCAGGGGTCCGTTAATTCACCCCTCCACTTT. Translated, it gives CATQGSVNSPLHF.

This CDR3 reads CASIPAGTVIYEQYF. The CDR3 DNA reads TGTGCCAGCATCCCTGCCGGGACAGTTATCTACGAGCAGTACTTC. The chain uses TRBV7-9 and TRBJ2-7; TRBD1 aligns across 7 bases. This CDR3 is built from 15 residues. The junction had 12 bases not matched to a gene; V was cut back by 7 bases and J by 3 bases. Germline V gives CDR1 SEHNR, CDR2 FQNEAQ (reference sequence).

This clone occurred once. The chain couples TRBV29-1 to TRBJ1-2; possible D gene TRBD1, 6 bases. Trimming took 4 bases from V and 2 from J, leaving 8 bases between them. CDR3 length equals 12 residues. The germline CDR1 and CDR2 sequences are SQVTM and ANQGSEA. CDR3 sequence (DNA): TGCAGCGTTGTTGGACAGAACTATGGCTACACCTTC. It codes for CSVVGQNYGYTF.